Listed here is a single T cell receptor beta chain. What it binds is unknown. Germline CDR1 reads LNHDA; CDR2 reads SQIVND (reference sequence). V was clipped by 2 bases and J by 1 base, with 8 bases between them. The CDR3 totals 14 residues. The sample comes from a study of cytomegalovirus exposure and HLA in healthy donors. Repertoires were generated with immunoSEQ multiplex PCR, while TCRdb's copy carries only in-frame clones and drops some. Of approximately 160,000 clones listed, less than 95% are singletons. Study observations and caveats: Reported results showed that the classifier diagnosed cytomegalovirus status with high specificity and sensitivity.

The chain combines TRBV19 with TRBJ2-5; D uncertain. This receptor was identified in a woman aged 18-29 years in good health and CMV-seropositive. Sequencing was done on a sample of PBMCs. For the CDR3, the DNA is TGTGCCAGTAGTATAAACAGCCTCCAAGAGACCCAGTACTTC. Its translation: CASSINSLQETQYF.